Below, one T cell receptor (beta chain) is given with its context. This CDR3 has 13 residues. Germline CDR1 is MNHEY and CDR2 is SMNVEV (reference sequence). The V gene lost 2 bases and the J gene lost 2 bases, with 4 bases spanning the gap. Random hexamers were used to reverse transcribe about 0.5 to 1 ug of RNA. The CDR3 of TCR beta was amplified by immunoSEQ multiplex PCR across 54 Vbeta and 13 Jbeta. From the immunoSEQ multiplex PCR reads, TCRdb called clonotypes with MiXCR, one entry per CDR3 protein. Found here are some 150,000 distinct CDR3 sequences, just under 97% of them singletons; the top ten hold roughly 0.15%. Sequencing of TCR beta was undertaken in CD8+ and CD4+ T cells derived from blood. The CD8+ and CD4+ T cells were negatively isolated, with the TEMRA cells enriched by FACS. This sample stems from a study of CD8 T cells in Susac syndrome.

What was sequenced was CD8+ T cells from PBMCs. The rearrangement links TRBV27 to TRBJ2-1; D call uncertain. This receptor was identified in a human donor with multiple sclerosis. CDR3 coding DNA: TGTGCCAGCAGTTTAAGTCCCTACAATGAGCAGTTCTTC. Its translation: CASSLSPYNEQFF.